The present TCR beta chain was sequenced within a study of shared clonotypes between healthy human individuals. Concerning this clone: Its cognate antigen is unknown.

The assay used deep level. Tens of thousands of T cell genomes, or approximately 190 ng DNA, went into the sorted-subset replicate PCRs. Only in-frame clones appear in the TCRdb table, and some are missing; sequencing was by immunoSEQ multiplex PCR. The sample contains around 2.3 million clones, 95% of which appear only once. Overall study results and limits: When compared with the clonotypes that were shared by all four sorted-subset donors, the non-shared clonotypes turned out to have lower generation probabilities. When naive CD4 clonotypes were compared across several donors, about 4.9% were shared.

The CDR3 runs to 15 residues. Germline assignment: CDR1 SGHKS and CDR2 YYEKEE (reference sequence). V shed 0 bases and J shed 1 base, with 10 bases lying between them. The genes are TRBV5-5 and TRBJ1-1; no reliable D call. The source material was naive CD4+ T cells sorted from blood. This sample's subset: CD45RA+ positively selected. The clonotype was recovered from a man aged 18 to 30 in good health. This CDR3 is CASSLESGRNTEAFF. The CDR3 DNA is TGTGCCAGCAGCTTGGAGTCAGGTCGGAACACTGAAGCTTTCTTT.